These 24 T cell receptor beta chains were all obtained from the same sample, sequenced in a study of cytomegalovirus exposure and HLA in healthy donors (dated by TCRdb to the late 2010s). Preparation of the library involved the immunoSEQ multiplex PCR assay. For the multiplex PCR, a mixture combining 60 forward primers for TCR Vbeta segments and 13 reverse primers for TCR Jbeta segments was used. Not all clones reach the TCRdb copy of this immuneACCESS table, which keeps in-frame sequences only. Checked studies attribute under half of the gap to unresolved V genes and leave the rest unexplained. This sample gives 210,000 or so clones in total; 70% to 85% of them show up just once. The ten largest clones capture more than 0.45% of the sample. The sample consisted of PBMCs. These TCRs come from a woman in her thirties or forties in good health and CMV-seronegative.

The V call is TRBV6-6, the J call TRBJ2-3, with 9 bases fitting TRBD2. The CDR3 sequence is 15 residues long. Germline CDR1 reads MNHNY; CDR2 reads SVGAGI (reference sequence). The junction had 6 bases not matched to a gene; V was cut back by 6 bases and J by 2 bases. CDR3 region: CASRQTSGPTDTQYF. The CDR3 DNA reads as TGTGCCAGCAGGCAGACTAGCGGCCCCACAGATACGCAGTATTTT.

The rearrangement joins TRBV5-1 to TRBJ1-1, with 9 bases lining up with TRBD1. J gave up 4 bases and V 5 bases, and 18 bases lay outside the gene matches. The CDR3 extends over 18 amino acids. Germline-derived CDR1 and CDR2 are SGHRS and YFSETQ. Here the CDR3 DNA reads TGCGCCAGCAGATCCGGGACAGGGTATTCGGCCCCGGGCACTGAAGCTTTCTTT. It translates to CASRSGTGYSAPGTEAFF.

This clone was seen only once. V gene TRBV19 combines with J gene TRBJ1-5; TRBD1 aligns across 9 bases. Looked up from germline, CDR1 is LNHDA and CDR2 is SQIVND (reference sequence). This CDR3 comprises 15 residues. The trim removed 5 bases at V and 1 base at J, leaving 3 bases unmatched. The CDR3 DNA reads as TGTGCCAGTAGTCCAACAGGGGGCAGCAATCAGCCCCAGCATTTT. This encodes CASSPTGGSNQPQHF.

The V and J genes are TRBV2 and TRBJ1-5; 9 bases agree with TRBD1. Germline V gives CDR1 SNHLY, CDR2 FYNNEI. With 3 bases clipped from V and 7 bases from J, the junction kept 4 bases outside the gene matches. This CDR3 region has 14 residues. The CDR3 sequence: CASSDRDRAQPQHF. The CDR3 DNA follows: TGTGCCAGCAGTGACCGGGACAGGGCCCAGCCCCAGCATTTT.

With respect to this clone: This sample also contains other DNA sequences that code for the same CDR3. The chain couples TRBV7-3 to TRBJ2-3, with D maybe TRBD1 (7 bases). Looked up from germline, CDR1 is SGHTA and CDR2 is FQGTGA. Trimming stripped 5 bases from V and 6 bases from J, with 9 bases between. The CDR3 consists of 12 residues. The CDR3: CASSPGGDTQYF. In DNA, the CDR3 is TGTGCCAGCAGCCCAGGGGGGGATACGCAGTATTTT.

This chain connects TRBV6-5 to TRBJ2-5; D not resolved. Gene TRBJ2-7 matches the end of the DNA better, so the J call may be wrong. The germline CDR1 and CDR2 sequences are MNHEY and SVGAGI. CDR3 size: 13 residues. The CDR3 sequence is CASSYGQIYEQYF. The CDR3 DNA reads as TGTGCCAGCAGTTACGGGCAGATCTACGAGCAGTACTTC.

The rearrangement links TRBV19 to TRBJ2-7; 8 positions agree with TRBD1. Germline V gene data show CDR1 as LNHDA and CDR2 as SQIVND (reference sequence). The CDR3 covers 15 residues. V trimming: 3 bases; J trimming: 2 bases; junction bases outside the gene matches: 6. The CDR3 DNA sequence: TGTGCCAGTAGTATTCAGGGGGCGAGCCCCTACGAGCAGTACTTC. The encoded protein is CASSIQGASPYEQYF.

DNA of the CDR3: TGTGCCAGCAGCCCCCAGCTCGGGACAGTGAGCTCTGGGGCCAACGTCCTGACTTTC. Translating it yields CASSPQLGTVSSGANVLTF. The chain carries TRBV14 and TRBJ2-6; TRBD1 matches at 7 bases. Germline loops: CDR1 SGHDN, CDR2 FVKESK. The CDR3 contains 19 residues. V trimming: 4 bases; J trimming: 0 bases; junction bases outside the gene matches: 12.

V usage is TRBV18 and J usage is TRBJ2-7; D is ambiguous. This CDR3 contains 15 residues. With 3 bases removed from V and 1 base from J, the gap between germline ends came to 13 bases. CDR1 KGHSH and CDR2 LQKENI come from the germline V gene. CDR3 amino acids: CASSPVARRSYEQYF. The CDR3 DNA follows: TGTGCCAGCTCACCGGTCGCGCGGAGATCCTACGAGCAGTACTTC.

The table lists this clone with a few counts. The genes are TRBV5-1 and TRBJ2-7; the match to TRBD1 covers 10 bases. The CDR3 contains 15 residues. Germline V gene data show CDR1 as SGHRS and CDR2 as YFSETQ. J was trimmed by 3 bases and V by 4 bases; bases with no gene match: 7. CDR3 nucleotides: TGCGCCAGCAGCCCAGGGACAGGGGTCCACTACGAGCAGTACTTC. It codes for CASSPGTGVHYEQYF.

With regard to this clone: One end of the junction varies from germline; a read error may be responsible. The CDR3 DNA follows: TGCGCCAGCAGTTTGGCAATGTCAGGGGCTGGTGAAAAACTGTTTTTT. Translated, it gives CASSLAMSGAGEKLFF. The V and J genes are TRBV5-1 and TRBJ1-4, with D perhaps matching TRBD1 (6 bases). This CDR3 is 16 amino acids long. Germline-derived CDR1 and CDR2 are SGHRS and YFSETQ. The entire variable domain, with the rest obtained from reference TRBV5-1 and TRBJ1-4, is as follows: KAGVTQTPRYLIKTRGQQVTLSCSPISGHRSVSWYQQTPGQGLQFLFEYFSETQRNKGNFPGRFSGRQFSNSRSEMNVSTLELGDSALYLCASSLAMSGAGEKLFFGSGTQLSVL.

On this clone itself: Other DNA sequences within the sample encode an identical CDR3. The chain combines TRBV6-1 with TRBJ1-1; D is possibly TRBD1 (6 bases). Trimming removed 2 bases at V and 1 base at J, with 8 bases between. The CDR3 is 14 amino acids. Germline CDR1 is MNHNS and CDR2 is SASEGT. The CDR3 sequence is CASSERGQNTEAFF. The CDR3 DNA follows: TGTGCCAGCAGTGAAAGGGGACAGAACACTGAAGCTTTCTTT.

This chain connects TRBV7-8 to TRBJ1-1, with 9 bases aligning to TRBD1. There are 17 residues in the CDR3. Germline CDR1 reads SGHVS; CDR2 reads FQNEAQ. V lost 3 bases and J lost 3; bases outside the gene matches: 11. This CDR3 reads CASSLHGTGRLYTEAFF. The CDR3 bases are TGTGCCAGCAGCTTGCACGGGACAGGGAGGTTATACACTGAAGCTTTCTTT.

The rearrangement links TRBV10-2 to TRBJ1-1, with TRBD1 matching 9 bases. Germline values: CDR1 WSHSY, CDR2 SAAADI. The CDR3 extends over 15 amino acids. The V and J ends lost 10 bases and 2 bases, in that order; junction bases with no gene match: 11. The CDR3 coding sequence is TGCGCCACCGTCGTTACAGGGGGCAAAAACACTGAAGCTTTCTTT. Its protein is CATVVTGGKNTEAFF.

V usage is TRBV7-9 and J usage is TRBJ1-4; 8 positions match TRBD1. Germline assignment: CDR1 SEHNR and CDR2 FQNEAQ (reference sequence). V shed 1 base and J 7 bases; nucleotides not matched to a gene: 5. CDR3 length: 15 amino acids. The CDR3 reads CASSLVRTGSEKLFF. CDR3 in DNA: TGTGCCAGCAGCTTAGTTCGGACAGGGAGTGAAAAACTGTTTTTT.

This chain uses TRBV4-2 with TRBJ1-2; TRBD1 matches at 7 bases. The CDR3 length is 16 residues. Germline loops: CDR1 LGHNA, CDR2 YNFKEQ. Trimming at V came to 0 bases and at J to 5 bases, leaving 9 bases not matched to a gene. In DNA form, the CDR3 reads TGTGCCAGCAGCCAAGATCGCCAGGGGACAGTATATGGCTACACCTTC. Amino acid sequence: CASSQDRQGTVYGYTF.

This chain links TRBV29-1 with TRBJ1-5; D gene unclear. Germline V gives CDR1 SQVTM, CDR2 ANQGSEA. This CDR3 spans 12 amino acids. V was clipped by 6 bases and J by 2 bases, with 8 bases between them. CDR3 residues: CSVADGNQPQHF. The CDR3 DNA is TGCAGCGTCGCGGATGGCAATCAGCCCCAGCATTTT.

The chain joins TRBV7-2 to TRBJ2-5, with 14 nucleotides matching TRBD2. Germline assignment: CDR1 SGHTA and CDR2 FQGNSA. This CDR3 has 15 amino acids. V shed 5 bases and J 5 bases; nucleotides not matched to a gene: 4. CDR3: CASSGRTSGGETQYF. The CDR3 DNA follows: TGTGCCAGCAGCGGCCGGACTAGCGGGGGGGAGACCCAGTACTTC.

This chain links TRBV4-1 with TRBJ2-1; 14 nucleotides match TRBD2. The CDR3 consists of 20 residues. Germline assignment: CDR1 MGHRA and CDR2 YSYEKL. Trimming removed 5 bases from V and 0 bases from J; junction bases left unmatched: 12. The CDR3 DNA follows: TGCGCCAGCAGCTCCCCAAAGGGACTAGCGGGGGCAAGCTCCTACAATGAGCAGTTCTTC. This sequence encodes CASSSPKGLAGASSYNEQFF.

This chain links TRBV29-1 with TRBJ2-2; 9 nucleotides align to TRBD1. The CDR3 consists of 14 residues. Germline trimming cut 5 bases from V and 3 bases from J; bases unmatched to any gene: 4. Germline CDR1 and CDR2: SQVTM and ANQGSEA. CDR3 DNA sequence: TGCAGCGTTTACAGGGGGCTGGACACCGGGGAGCTGTTTTTT. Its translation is CSVYRGLDTGELFF.

The CDR3 coding sequence is TGTGCCAGCAGTTCCCCGACAGGCCGGGTTAATTCACCCCTCCACTTT. Translating it yields CASSSPTGRVNSPLHF. The V gene is TRBV28, the J gene TRBJ1-6, with D possibly matching TRBD1 (6 bases). The V end was cut by 4 bases, the J end by 6 bases, with 16 bases between. Germline loops: CDR1 MDHEN, CDR2 SYDVKM. The CDR3 has 16 amino acids.

The CDR3 sequence is CASSNNRGPETQYF. Here the CDR3 DNA reads TGTGCCAGCAGCAATAACAGGGGGCCAGAGACCCAGTACTTC. The V gene is TRBV7-2, the J gene TRBJ2-5; 9 bases are shared with TRBD1. CDR1 is SGHTA, CDR2 FQGNSA, per germline. This CDR3 contains 14 residues. V was clipped by 5 bases and J by 4 bases; unmatched bases: 5.

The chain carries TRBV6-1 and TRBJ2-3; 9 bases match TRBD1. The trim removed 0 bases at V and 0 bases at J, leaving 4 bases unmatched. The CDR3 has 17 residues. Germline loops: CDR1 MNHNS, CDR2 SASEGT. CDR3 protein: CASSEAGTGSSTDTQYF. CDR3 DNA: TGTGCCAGCAGTGAAGCGGGGACAGGGTCTAGCACAGATACGCAGTATTTT.

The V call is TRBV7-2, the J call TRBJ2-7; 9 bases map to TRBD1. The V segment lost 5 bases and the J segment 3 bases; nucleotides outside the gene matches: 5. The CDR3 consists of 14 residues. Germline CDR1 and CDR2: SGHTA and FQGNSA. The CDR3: CASSPGQGLYEQYF. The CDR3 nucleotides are TGTGCCAGCAGCCCGGGACAGGGACTCTACGAGCAGTACTTC.